This T cell receptor (beta chain) emerged from a study of blood T cell repertoires in COVID-19. Background on the study: Both acute and convalescent COVID-19 samples were obtained from the United States, Italy and Spain. From T cells, B-cell-depleted T cells, or PBMCs came the material, which was cDNA or gDNA.

In the original processing: Amplification of reference gene primers was used by the study to estimate nucleated cell counts. The data were produced by immunoSEQ multiplex PCR, yet TCRdb's version contains in-frame clones alone and is incomplete. The V and J calls and clone size come from that table; D and trimming were worked out from the DNA. The table includes approximately 260,000 clones, 80% to 90% detected once. Trimming left V 2 bases short and J 7 bases short, with 20 bases between. The CDR3 has 17 residues. Germline lookup yields CDR1 SGHVS and CDR2 FNYEAQ. Material for sequencing was peripheral blood. This receptor was identified in a woman in her sixties or seventies with acute or convalescent COVID-19. The chain uses TRBV7-6 and TRBJ2-2; D is possibly TRBD1 (6 bases). Written as DNA, the CDR3 is TGTGCCAGCAGCTTAATGACAGGACGTGAACGGGGCGGGGAGCTGTTTTTT. Translation gives CASSLMTGRERGGELFF.